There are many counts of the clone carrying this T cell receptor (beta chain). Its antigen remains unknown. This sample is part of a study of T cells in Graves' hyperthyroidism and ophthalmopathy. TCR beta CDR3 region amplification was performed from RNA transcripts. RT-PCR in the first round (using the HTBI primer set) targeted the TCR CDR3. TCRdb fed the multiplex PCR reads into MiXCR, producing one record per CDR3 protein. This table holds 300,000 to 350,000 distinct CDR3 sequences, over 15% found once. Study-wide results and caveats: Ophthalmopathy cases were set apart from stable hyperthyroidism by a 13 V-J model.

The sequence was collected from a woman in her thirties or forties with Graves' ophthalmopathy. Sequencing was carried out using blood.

DNA for the CDR3: TGTGCCAGCAGCCCTAGCGGGACTGAGGTGGAGACCCAGTACTTC. Translating gives CASSPSGTEVETQYF. The rearrangement uses TRBV7-6 and TRBJ2-5; 9 positions agree with TRBD2. J was trimmed by 5 bases and V by 5 bases; bases with no gene match: 9. Looked up from germline, CDR1 is SGHVS and CDR2 is FNYEAQ. The CDR3 has 15 residues.